Each of the 10 T cell receptor beta chains below was sequenced from the same sample in a study of response to subunit inactivated influenza vaccine. A single record per CDR3 protein comes from TCRdb applying MiXCR to the RT-PCR reads. The data hold fewer than 600,000 distinct CDR3 sequences, with approximately 7.8% observed a single time. Sequencing was performed on PBMCs from blood, taken roughly 24 months after vaccination. Every receptor here comes from a man between 50 and 75 years old who received an inactivated influenza vaccine.

A few counts support this clonotype. V gene TRBV11-2 combines with J gene TRBJ2-5; D is uncertain. The CDR3 contains 12 residues. The ends were cut back, 4 bases at V and 4 bases at J, with 7 bases in the middle. Germline values: CDR1 SGHAT, CDR2 FQNNGV. The CDR3 DNA is TGTGCCAGCAGCTCCAACGGAGAGACCCAGTACTTC. It yields the protein CASSSNGETQYF.

This clonotype was found a few times. This CDR3 reads CASSPGTGTLNEQFF. In DNA, the CDR3 is TGTGCCAGCTCACCGGGGACAGGGACGTTGAATGAGCAGTTCTTC. V gene TRBV18 combines with J gene TRBJ2-1; 9 nucleotides agree with TRBD1. The CDR3 runs 15 residues. The V and J ends lost 3 bases and 7 bases, in that order; junction bases with no gene match: 7. The germline gives CDR1 KGHSH, CDR2 LQKENI.

This clonotype showed up just a few times. This rearrangement joins TRBV9 to TRBJ2-7; 9 nucleotides match TRBD2. The trim removed 2 bases at V and 6 bases at J, leaving 12 bases unmatched. Germline V lookup: CDR1 SGDLS, CDR2 YYNGEE. This CDR3 contains 16 residues. In DNA, the CDR3 is TGTGCCAGCAGCGTCGCCGGGACTAGCAAGACGCCCGAGCAGTACTTC. This gives the protein CASSVAGTSKTPEQYF. The full variable domain, its missing parts supplied by reference TRBV9 and TRBJ2-7, is DSGVTQTPKHLITATGQRVTLRCSPRSGDLSVYWYQQSLDQGLQFLIQYYNGEERAKGNILERFSAQQFPDLHSELNLSSLELGDSALYFCASSVAGTSKTPEQYFGPGTRLTVT.

The rearrangement uses TRBV7-2 and TRBJ2-4; TRBD2 matches 7 bases. Germline V lookup: CDR1 SGHTA, CDR2 FQGNSA. This CDR3 has 14 amino acids. The trim removed 5 bases at V and 7 bases at J, leaving 8 bases unmatched. CDR3 sequence: CASSPGGGSNIQYF. CDR3 coding DNA: TGTGCCAGCAGCCCCGGCGGGGGAAGTAACATTCAGTACTTC. The whole variable domain, filled in from reference TRBV7-2 and TRBJ2-4, reads GAGVSQSPSNKVTEKGKDVELRCDPISGHTALYWYRQSLGQGLEFLIYFQGNSAPDKSGLPSDRFSAERTGGSVSTLTIQRTQQEDSAVYLCASSPGGGSNIQYFGAGTRLSVL.

The chain joins TRBV12-3 or TRBV12-4 to TRBJ1-3, with D maybe TRBD1 (6 bases). The CDR3 totals 14 residues. V lost 2 bases to trimming and J lost 3 bases, with 8 bases between them. The CDR3 DNA reads as TGTGCCAGCAGTTTAAGGACAGTTGGAAACACCATATATTTT. This sequence encodes CASSLRTVGNTIYF.

V and J are TRBV6-5 and TRBJ2-1, with 8 bases aligning to TRBD2. The germline gives CDR1 MNHEY, CDR2 SVGAGI. J was trimmed by 0 bases and V by 4 bases; bases with no gene match: 5. The CDR3 spans 16 residues. The CDR3 sequence: CASSSPAGASYNEQFF. CDR3 DNA sequence: TGTGCCAGCAGTTCCCCAGCGGGGGCCTCCTACAATGAGCAGTTCTTC.

The chain combines TRBV7-9 with TRBJ2-7; D possibly corresponds to TRBD2 (6 bases). From germline, CDR1 is SEHNR and CDR2 FQNEAQ (reference sequence). The CDR3 runs 13 residues. The V end lost 5 bases, the J end lost 5 bases, and 13 bases lay between the germline ends. As DNA, the CDR3 is TGTGCCAGCAGCCCGGGACTTCCAAACGAGCAGTACTTC. It yields the protein CASSPGLPNEQYF.

The CDR3 DNA is TGTGCCAGCAGTGAAGCGCTTTTGCGGGGGTCCCTCTCCTACGAGCAGTACTTC. Translated: CASSEALLRGSLSYEQYF. The V call is TRBV2, the J call TRBJ2-7, with 7 bases fitting TRBD2. There are 18 residues in the CDR3. V lost 0 bases and J lost 0; bases outside the gene matches: 11. Germline assignment: CDR1 SNHLY and CDR2 FYNNEI. The entire variable domain, with the rest obtained from reference TRBV2 and TRBJ2-7, is as follows: EPEVTQTPSHQVTQMGQEVILRCVPISNHLYFYWYRQILGQKVEFLVSFYNNEISEKSEIFDDQFSVERPDGSNFTLKIRSTKLEDSAMYFCASSEALLRGSLSYEQYFGPGTRLTVT.

The rearrangement links TRBV20-1 to TRBJ2-3; 10 positions match TRBD2. CDR1 is DFQATT and CDR2 is SNEGSKA in the germline V gene (reference sequence). V shed 2 bases and J 2 bases; nucleotides not matched to a gene: 1. The CDR3 is 14 residues long. The CDR3 here is CSARLAGVTDTQYF. The CDR3 region has the DNA TGCAGTGCTAGACTAGCGGGGGTCACAGATACGCAGTATTTT.

The V and J genes are TRBV6-2 or TRBV6-3 and TRBJ2-7; 9 bases fit TRBD2. The V gene's germline CDR1 is MNHEY and CDR2 SVGEGT. CDR3 length: 18 amino acids. J gave up 0 bases and V 6 bases, and 15 bases lay outside the gene matches. CDR3 sequence: CASRTTDLLAGYSYEQYF. The CDR3 nucleotides read TGTGCCAGCAGGACGACAGATCTCCTAGCGGGGTACTCCTACGAGCAGTACTTC.